This T cell receptor (beta chain) was identified during a study of identical twins. Study-wide results and limits: There was more out-of-frame TCR alpha sharing in monozygotic twins than models estimated. Memory repertoires showed no such pattern, whereas abundant cord blood beta clonotypes carried fewer insertions. Twins shared beta out-of-frame sequences in excess, but this excess was weaker.

TCRdb re-derived calls from the 5' RACE reads in MiXCR, one entry per CDR3 protein. The sample yields approximately 670,000 distinct CDR3 sequences, roughly 6% seen once. All donors were healthy Caucasians. The sample holds many counts of this clonotype. The antigen remains undetermined. The germline gives CDR1 SEHNR, CDR2 FQNEAQ (reference sequence). Trimming took 8 bases from V and 0 from J, leaving 14 bases between them. The CDR3 extends over 15 amino acids. The clonotype originates from a man aged 18 to 29 in good health. What was sequenced was naive T cells sorted from blood. The chain joins TRBV7-9 to TRBJ1-3; possibly TRBD1 for D (5 bases). The CDR3 here is CASALDSGSGNTIYF. For the CDR3, the DNA is TGTGCCAGCGCCCTCGACAGCGGCTCTGGAAACACCATATATTTT.